This T cell receptor (beta chain) was obtained from a study of CD8+ T cells in alopecia areata. Whole-study results and caveats: Patients displayed less clarity in TCR sharing than mice, a finding possibly related to HLA. Normal skin's resident alphabeta T cells are also sequenced in scalp samples.

The authors extracted RNA and reverse transcribed it into cDNA as the sequencing template. Data came from immunoSEQ multiplex PCR; TCRdb stores just in-frame clones and leaves some out. Of about 140,000 clones listed, 51% were seen once; the top ten hold approximately 0.99%. Details on this clone: Antigen specificity is unknown.

Trimming pared 3 bases from V and 0 bases from J, leaving 7 bases between. Germline assignment: CDR1 SGHAT and CDR2 FQNNGV. The length of the CDR3 is 14 residues. A FACSAria was used to sort CD4+ and CD8+ T cells. These cells came from PBMCs. This specimen consisted of CD4+ T cells sorted from blood, obtained at week 0. This clonotype was sampled from a human donor with alopecia areata. The chain joins TRBV11-2 to TRBJ2-3; D is unresolved. DNA of the CDR3: TGTGCCAGCAGCTTGTCGGCTAGCACAGATACGCAGTATTTT. Translation: CASSLSASTDTQYF.